What follows describes a single TCR beta chain. The antigen remains unidentified. This record comes from a study of siplizumab effects on memory and regulatory T cells. CDR3 length: 17 residues. J gave up 7 bases and V 1 base, and 11 bases lay outside the gene matches. Germline V gene sequence: CDR1 MGHDK, CDR2 SYGVNS. Broader study findings: The suppressive capacity of proliferating Tregs from siplizumab cultures remained unconfirmed. In unstimulated cells, naive T cells appeared more diverse than memory T cells and seemed major alloresponse contributors. Researchers could not give a naive or memory phenotype to roughly 75-95% of proliferating CD4+ or CD8+ clones.

Roughly 100,000 TCR templates were assayed per sample. Assay: immunoSEQ multiplex PCR; the TCRdb copy retains only in-frame clones and omits some. Of about 72,000 clones in the sample, around 90% are singletons; the top ten hold approximately 30%. V usage is TRBV25-1 and J usage is TRBJ2-1; TRBD2 matches 9 bases. The sequenced sample was CD8+ T cells sorted from blood. This TCR derives from a human donor in good health. CDR3: CASSESPWVAGVNEQFF. For the CDR3, the DNA is TGTGCCAGCAGTGAATCCCCTTGGGTAGCGGGAGTGAATGAGCAGTTCTTC.